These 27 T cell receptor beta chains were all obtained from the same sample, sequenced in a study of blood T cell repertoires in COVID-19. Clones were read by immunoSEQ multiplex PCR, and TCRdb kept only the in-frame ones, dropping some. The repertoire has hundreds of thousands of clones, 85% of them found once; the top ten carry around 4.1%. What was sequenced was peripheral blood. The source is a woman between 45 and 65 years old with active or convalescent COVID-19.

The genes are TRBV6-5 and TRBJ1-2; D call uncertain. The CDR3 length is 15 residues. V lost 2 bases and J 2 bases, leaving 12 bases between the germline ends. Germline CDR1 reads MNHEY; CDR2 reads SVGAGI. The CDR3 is CASSYGSRGNYGYTF. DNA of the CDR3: TGTGCCAGCAGTTACGGCTCCCGGGGAAACTATGGCTACACCTTC.

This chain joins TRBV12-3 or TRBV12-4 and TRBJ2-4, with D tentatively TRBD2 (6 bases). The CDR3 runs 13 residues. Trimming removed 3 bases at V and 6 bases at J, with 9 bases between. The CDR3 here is CASSLISGNIQYF. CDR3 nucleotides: TGTGCCAGCAGTTTGATTAGCGGAAACATTCAGTACTTC.

The CDR3 coding sequence is TGTGCCAGTAGTCTAAGCGGAAGCACAGATACGCAGTATTTT. Its translation is CASSLSGSTDTQYF. This chain joins TRBV19 and TRBJ2-3; weak D call: TRBD2 (5 bases). CDR3 length: 14 amino acids. The ends were cut back, 5 bases at V and 0 bases at J, with 9 bases in the middle. Germline CDR1 reads LNHDA; CDR2 reads SQIVND (reference sequence). Full variable domain (outside the CDR3, taken from reference TRBV19 and TRBJ2-3): DGGITQSPKYLFRKEGQNVTLSCEQNLNHDAMYWYRQDPGQGLRLIYYSQIVNDFQKGDIAEGYSVSREKKESFPLTVTSAQKNPTAFYLCASSLSGSTDTQYFGPGTRLTVL.

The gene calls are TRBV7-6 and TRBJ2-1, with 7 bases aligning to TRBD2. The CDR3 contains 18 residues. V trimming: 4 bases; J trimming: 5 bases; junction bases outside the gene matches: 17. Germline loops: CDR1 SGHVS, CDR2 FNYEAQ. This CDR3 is CASSYEPLTASGDNEQFF. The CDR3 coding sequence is TGTGCCAGCAGCTACGAGCCGTTGACGGCTAGCGGTGACAATGAGCAGTTCTTC.

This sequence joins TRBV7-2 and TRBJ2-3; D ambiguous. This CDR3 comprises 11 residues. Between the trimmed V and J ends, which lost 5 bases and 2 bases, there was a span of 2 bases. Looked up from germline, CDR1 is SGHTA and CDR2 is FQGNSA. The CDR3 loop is CASSLTDTQYF. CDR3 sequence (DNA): TGTGCCAGCAGCCTCACAGATACGCAGTATTTT.

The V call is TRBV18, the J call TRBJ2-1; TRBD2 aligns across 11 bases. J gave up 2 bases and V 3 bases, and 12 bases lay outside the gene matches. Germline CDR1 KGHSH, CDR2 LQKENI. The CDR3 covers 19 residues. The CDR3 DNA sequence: TGTGCCAGCTCACCCTACCCGCGACTAGCGGGAAATGCCTACAATGAGCAGTTCTTC. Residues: CASSPYPRLAGNAYNEQFF.

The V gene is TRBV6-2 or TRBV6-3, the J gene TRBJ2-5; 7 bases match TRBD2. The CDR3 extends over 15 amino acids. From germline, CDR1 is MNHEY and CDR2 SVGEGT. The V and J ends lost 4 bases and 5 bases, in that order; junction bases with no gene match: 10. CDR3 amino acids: CASSSLAGVWETQYF. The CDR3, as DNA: TGTGCCAGCAGTTCCCTGGCGGGAGTCTGGGAGACCCAGTACTTC.

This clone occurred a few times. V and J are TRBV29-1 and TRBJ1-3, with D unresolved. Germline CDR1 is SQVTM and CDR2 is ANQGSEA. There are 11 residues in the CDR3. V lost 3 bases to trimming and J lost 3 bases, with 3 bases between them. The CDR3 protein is CSVDIGNTIYF. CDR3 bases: TGCAGCGTTGATATTGGAAACACCATATATTTT.

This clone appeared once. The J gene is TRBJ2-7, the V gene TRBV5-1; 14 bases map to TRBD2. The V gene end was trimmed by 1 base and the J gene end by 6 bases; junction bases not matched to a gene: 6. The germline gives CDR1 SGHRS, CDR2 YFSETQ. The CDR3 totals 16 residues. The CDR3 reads CASSLRVTSGRGEQYF. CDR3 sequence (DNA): TGCGCCAGCAGCTTGCGGGTGACTAGCGGGAGGGGCGAGCAGTACTTC. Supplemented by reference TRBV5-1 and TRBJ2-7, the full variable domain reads KAGVTQTPRYLIKTRGQQVTLSCSPISGHRSVSWYQQTPGQGLQFLFEYFSETQRNKGNFPGRFSGRQFSNSRSEMNVSTLELGDSALYLCASSLRVTSGRGEQYFGPGTRLTVT.

The CDR3 DNA follows: TGTGCCAGCAGTTACTACCTCGGACAGGATTTCCTAAGGGGGGATACGCAGTATTTT. Its translation is CASSYYLGQDFLRGDTQYF. The chain employs TRBV6-2 or TRBV6-3 and TRBJ2-3, with 7 bases aligning to TRBD1. The CDR3 is 19 residues long. CDR1 is MNHEY and CDR2 is SVGEGT in the germline V gene. V was clipped by 1 base and J by 6 bases; unmatched bases: 19.

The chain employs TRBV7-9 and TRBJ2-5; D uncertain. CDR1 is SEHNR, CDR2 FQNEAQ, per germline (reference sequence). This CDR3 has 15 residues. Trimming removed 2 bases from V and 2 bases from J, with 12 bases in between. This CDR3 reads CASSLSLGGQETQYF. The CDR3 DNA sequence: TGTGCCAGCAGCTTAAGTCTCGGCGGTCAAGAGACCCAGTACTTC.

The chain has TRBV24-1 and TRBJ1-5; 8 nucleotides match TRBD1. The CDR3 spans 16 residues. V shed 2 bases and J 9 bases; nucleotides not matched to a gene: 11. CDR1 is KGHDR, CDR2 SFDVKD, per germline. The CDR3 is CATSDSRTGSRWPQHF. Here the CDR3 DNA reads TGTGCCACCAGTGATTCACGGACAGGGAGCCGTTGGCCCCAGCATTTT.

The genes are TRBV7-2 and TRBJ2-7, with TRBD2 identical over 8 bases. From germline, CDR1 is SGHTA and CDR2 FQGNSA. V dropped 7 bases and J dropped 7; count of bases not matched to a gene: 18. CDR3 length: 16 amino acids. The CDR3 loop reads CASTDESGRGVGEQYF. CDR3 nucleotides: TGTGCCAGCACGGATGAAAGCGGGAGAGGGGTGGGGGAGCAGTACTTC.

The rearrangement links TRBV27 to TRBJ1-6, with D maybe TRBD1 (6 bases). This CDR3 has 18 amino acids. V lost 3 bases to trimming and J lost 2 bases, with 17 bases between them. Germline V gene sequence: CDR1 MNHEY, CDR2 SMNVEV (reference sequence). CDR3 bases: TGTGCCAGCAGTTTGGCGGGGGCCGAAGGAACCTATAATTCACCCCTCCACTTT. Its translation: CASSLAGAEGTYNSPLHF.

The CDR3 region has the DNA TGTGCCAGCAGCCTGCAAACAGGGTCCGTGCAGTTCTTC. This encodes CASSLQTGSVQFF. The J gene is TRBJ2-1, the V gene TRBV21-1; TRBD1 is taken as the D call from the table, unchecked against the DNA. TRBV21-1 is listed as a pseudogene. The CDR3 has 13 amino acids.

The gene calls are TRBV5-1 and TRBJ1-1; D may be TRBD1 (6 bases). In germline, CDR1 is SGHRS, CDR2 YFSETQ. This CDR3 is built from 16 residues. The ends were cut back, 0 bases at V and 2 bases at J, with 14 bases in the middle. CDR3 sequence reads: CASSLGGGAQNTEAFF. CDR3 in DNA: TGCGCCAGCAGCTTGGGTGGGGGGGCGCAAAACACTGAAGCTTTCTTT.

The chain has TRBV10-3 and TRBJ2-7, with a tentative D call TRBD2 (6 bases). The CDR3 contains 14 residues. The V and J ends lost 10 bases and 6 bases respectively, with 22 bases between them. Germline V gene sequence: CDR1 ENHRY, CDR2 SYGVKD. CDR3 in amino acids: CATLSRGGEGEQYF. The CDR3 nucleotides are TGTGCCACCCTATCAAGAGGAGGGGAAGGCGAGCAGTACTTC.

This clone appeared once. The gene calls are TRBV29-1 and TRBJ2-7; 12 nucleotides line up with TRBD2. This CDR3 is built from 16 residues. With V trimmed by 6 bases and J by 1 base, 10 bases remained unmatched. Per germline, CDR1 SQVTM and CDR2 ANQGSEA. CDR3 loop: CSVANLAGGQSYEQYF. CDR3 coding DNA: TGCAGCGTAGCCAACCTAGCGGGAGGGCAGTCCTACGAGCAGTACTTC.

CDR3 residues: CASRPRDSNEKLFF. Here the CDR3 DNA reads TGTGCCAGTAGACCCCGGGACTCTAATGAAAAACTGTTTTTT. This sequence joins TRBV19 and TRBJ1-4; tentative D call: TRBD1 (5 bases). CDR1 is LNHDA, CDR2 SQIVND, per germline (reference sequence). This CDR3 spans 14 amino acids. Trimming shortened V by 6 bases and J by 3 bases, and 11 bases separated the two germline ends.

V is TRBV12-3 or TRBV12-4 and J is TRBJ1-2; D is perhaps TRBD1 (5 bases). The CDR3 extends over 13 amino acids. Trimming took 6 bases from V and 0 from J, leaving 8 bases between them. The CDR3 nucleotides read TGTGCCAGCAGACGACAGCCTAACTATGGCTACACCTTC. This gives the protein CASRRQPNYGYTF.

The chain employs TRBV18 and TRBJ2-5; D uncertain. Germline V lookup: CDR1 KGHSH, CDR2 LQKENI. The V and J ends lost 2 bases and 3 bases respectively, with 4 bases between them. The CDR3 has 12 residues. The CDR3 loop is CASSPIKETQYF. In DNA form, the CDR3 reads TGTGCCAGCTCACCAATTAAAGAGACCCAGTACTTC.

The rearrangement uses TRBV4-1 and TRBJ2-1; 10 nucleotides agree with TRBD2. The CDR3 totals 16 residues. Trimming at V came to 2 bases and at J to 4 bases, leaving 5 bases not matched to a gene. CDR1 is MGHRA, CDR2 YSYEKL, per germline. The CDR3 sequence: CASSQLAGVLYNEQFF. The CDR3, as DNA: TGCGCCAGCAGCCAACTAGCGGGAGTGCTTTACAATGAGCAGTTCTTC.

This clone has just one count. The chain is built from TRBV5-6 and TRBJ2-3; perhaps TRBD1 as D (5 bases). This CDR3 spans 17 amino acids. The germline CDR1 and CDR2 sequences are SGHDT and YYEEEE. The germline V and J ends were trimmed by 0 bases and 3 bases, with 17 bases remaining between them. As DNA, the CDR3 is TGTGCCAGCAGCTTGGGTGGCTACAGGAGACTTACAGATACGCAGTATTTT. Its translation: CASSLGGYRRLTDTQYF.

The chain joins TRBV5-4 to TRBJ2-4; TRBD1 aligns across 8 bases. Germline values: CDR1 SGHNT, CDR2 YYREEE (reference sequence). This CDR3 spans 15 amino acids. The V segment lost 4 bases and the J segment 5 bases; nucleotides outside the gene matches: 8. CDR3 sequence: CASSLWDRRENIQYF. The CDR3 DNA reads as TGTGCCAGCAGCCTGTGGGACAGGAGGGAAAACATTCAGTACTTC.

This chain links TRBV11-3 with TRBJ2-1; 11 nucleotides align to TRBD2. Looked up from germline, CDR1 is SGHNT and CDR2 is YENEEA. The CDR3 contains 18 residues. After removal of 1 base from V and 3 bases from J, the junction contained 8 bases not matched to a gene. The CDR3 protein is CASSLGELAGGSYNEQFF. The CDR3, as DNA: TGTGCCAGCAGCTTAGGAGAGCTAGCGGGAGGTAGCTACAATGAGCAGTTCTTC.

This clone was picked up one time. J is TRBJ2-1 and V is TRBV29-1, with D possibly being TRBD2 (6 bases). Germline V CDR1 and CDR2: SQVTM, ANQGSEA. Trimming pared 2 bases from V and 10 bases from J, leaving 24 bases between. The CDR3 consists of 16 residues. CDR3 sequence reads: CSVESAVVIGGEEQFF. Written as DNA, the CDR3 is TGCAGCGTTGAAAGCGCTGTCGTAATAGGCGGGGAAGAGCAGTTCTTC.

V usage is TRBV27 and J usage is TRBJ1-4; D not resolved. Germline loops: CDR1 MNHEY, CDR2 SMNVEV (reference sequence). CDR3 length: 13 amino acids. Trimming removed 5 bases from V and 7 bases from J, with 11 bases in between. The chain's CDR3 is CASSIILSEKLFF. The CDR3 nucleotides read TGTGCCAGCAGTATTATCTTGAGTGAAAAACTGTTTTTT.